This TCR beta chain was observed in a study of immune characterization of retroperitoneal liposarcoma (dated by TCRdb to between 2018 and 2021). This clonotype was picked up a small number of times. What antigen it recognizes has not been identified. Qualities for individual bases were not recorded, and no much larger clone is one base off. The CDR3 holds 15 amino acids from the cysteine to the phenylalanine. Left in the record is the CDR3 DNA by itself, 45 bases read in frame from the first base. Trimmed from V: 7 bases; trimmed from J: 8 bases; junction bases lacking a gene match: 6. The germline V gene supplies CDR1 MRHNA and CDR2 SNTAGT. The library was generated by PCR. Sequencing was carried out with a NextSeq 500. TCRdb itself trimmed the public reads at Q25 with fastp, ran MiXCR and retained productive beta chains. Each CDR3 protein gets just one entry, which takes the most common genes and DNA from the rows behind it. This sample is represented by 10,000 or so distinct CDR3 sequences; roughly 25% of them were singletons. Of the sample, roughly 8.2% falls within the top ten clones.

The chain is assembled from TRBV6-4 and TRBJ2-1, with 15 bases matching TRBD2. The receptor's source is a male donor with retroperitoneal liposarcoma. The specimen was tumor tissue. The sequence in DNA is TGTGCCAGCAAGGGACTAGCGGGAGGTGGGGATGAGCAGTTCTTC. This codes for CASKGLAGGGDEQFF.